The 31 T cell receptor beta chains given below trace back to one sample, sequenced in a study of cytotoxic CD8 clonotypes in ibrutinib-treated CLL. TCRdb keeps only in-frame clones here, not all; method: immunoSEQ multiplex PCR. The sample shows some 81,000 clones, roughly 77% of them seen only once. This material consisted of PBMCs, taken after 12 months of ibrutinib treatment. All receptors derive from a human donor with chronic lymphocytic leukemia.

As DNA, the CDR3 is TGTGCCAGCTCCAAGGGCCCCTTCAGCTCCTACAATGAGCAGTTCTTC. This gives the protein CASSKGPFSSYNEQFF. This chain joins TRBV18 and TRBJ2-1; D unresolved. Per the germline V gene, CDR1 is KGHSH and CDR2 is LQKENI. The ends were cut back, 6 bases at V and 0 bases at J, with 15 bases in the middle. The CDR3 is made up of 16 amino acids.

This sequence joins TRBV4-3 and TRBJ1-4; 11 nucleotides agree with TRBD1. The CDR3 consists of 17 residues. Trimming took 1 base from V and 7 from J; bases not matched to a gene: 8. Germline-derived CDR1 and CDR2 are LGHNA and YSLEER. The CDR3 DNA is TGCGCCAGCAGCCAAGCCCTACCCGGGACAGGGGGTGAAAAACTGTTTTTT. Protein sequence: CASSQALPGTGGEKLFF.

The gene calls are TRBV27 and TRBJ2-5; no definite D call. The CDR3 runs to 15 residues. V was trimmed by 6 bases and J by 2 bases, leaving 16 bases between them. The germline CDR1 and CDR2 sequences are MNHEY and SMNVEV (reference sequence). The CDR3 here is CASSLRASGQETQYF. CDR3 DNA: TGTGCCAGCAGCCTCCGCGCCTCCGGGCAAGAGACCCAGTACTTC.

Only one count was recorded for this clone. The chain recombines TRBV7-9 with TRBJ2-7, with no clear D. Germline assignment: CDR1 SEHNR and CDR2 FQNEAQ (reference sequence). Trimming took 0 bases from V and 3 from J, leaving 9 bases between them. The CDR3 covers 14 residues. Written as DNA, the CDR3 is TGTGCCAGCAGCTTAGCAGGCGCCAACTACGAGCAGTACTTC. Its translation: CASSLAGANYEQYF.

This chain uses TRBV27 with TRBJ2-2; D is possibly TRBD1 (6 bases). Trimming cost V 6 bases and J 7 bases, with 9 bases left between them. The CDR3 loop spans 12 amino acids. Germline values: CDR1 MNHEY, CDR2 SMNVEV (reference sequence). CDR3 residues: CASRTQGGELFF. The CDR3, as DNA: TGTGCCAGCAGGACACAGGGCGGGGAGCTGTTTTTT.

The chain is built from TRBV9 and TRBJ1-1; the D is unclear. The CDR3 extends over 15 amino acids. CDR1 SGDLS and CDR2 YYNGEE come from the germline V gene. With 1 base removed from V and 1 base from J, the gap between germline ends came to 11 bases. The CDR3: CASSVLGRGNTEAFF. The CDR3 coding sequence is TGTGCCAGCAGCGTATTAGGGCGGGGGAACACTGAAGCTTTCTTT.

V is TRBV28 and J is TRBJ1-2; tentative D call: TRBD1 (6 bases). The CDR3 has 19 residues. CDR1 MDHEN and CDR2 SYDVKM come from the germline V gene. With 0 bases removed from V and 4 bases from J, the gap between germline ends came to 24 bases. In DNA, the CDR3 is TGTGCCAGCAGTTTATGGGCCCTTATGGGGGGGGCAGGGACCTATGGCTACACCTTC. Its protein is CASSLWALMGGAGTYGYTF.

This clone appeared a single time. CDR3 DNA: TGTGCCAGCAGCTCCGTGGGGCTTTCCTACGAGCAGTACTTC. It yields the protein CASSSVGLSYEQYF. The V and J genes are TRBV6-5 and TRBJ2-7; a weak D match, TRBD1 (5 bases). The V gene's germline CDR1 is MNHEY and CDR2 SVGAGI. Trimming cost V 6 bases and J 1 base, with 13 bases left between them. The CDR3 sequence is 14 residues long.

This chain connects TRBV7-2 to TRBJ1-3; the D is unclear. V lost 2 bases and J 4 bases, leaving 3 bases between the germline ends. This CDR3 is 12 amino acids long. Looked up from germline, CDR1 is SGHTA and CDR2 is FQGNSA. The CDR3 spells CASSLMGNTIYF. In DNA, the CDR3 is TGTGCCAGCAGCTTAATGGGAAACACCATATATTTT.

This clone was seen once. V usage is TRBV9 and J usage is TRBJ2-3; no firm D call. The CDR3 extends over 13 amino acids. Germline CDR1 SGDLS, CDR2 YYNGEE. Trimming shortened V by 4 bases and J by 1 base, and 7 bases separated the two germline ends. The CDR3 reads CASSPPGTDTQYF. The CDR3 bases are TGTGCCAGCAGCCCCCCGGGCACAGATACGCAGTATTTT.

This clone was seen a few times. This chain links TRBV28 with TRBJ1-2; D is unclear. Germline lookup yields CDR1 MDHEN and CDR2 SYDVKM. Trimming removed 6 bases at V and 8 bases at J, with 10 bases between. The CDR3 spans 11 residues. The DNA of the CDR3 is TGTGCCAGCAGGGGTGATGTCGGCTACACCTTC. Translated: CASRGDVGYTF.

The CDR3 nucleotides are TGCAGCGTTGGTAAATTTTCGGGGCAGTACTTC. It specifies CSVGKFSGQYF. The genes are TRBV29-1 and TRBJ2-7; D is ambiguous. This CDR3 spans 11 amino acids. Trimming removed 4 bases from V and 9 bases from J, with 13 bases in between. Germline assignment: CDR1 SQVTM and CDR2 ANQGSEA.

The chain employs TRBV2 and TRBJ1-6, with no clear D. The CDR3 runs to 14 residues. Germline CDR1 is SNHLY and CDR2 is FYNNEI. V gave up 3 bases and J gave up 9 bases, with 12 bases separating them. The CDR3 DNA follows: TGTGCCAGCAGTGAGTTGGGAGTGAGTTCACCCCTCCACTTT. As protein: CASSELGVSSPLHF.

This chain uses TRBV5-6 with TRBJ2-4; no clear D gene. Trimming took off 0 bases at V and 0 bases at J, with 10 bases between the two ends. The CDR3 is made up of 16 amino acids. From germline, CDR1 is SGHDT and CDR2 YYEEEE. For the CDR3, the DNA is TGTGCCAGCAGCTTGGGTGGCCAGATAGCCAAAAACATTCAGTACTTC. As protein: CASSLGGQIAKNIQYF.

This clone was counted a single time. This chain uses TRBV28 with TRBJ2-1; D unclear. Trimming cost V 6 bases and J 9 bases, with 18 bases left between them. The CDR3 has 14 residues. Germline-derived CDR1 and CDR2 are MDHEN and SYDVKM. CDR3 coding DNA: TGTGCCAGCAGCGATCGGTGGAGACCCCTTGAGCAGTTCTTC. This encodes CASSDRWRPLEQFF.

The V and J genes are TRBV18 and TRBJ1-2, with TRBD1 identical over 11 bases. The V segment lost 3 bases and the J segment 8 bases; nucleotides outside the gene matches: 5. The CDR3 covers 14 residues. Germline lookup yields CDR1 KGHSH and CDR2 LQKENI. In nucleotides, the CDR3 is TGTGCCAGCTCACCCGGACAGGGGGCTTGGGGCTACACCTTC. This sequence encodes CASSPGQGAWGYTF.

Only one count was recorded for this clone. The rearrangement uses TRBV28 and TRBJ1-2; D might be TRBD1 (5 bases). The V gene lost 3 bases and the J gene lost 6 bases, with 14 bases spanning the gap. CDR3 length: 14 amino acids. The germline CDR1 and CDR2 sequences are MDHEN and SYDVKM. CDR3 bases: TGTGCCAGCAGTTTTGGCGGGGCCGGGGATGGCTACACCTTC. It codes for CASSFGGAGDGYTF.

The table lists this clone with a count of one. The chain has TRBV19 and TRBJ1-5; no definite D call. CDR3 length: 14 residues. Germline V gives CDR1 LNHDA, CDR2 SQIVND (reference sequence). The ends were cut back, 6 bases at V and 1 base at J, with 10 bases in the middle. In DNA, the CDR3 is TGTGCCAGTAGCCCCCGTTGGAGCAATCAGCCCCAGCATTTT. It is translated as CASSPRWSNQPQHF.

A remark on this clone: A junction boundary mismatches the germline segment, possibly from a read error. CDR3 amino acids: CASSPPRDLQETQYF. The CDR3 DNA reads as TGTGCCAGCTCCCCACCTCGGGACTTACAAGAGACCCAGTACTTC. The rearrangement joins TRBV18 to TRBJ2-5; D is perhaps TRBD2 (6 bases). This CDR3 spans 15 amino acids. The germline V gene has CDR1 KGHSH and CDR2 LQKENI.

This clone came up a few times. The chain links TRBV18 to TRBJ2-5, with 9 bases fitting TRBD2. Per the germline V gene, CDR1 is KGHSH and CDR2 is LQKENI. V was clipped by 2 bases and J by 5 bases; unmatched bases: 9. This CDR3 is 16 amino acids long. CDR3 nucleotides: TGTGCCAGCTCACCAGCGCAGGCGGGAGGGGCGGAGACCCAGTACTTC. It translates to CASSPAQAGGAETQYF.

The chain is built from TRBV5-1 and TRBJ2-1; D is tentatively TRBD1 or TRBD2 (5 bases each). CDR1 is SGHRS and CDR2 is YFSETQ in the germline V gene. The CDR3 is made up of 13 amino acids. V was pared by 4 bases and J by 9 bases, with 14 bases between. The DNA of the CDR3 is TGCGCCAGCAGCCCCCGGGGCCAGCCTGAGCAGTTCTTC. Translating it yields CASSPRGQPEQFF.

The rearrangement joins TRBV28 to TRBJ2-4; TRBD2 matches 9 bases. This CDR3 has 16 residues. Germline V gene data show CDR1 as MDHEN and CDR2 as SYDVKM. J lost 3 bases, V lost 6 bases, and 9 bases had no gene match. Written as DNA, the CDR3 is TGTGCCAGCAGCTATAGCGGGAGTTTCGGCAAAAACATTCAGTACTTC. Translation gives CASSYSGSFGKNIQYF.

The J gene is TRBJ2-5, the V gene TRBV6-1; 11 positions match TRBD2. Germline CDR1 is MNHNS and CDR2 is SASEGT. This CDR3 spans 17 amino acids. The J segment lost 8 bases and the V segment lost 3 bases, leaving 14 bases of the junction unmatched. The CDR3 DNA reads TGTGCCAGCAGTGAGGGAGGGGGACTAGCGGCCCAAGGAACCCAGTACTTC. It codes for CASSEGGGLAAQGTQYF.

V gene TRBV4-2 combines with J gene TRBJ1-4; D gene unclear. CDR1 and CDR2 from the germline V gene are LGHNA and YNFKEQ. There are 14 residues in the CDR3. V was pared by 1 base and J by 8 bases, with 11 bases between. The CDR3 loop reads CASSQVGLREKLFF. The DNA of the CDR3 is TGTGCCAGCAGCCAAGTGGGCCTTAGAGAAAAACTGTTTTTT.

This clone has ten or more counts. The CDR3 protein is CASSPHSGDYNEQFF. DNA of the CDR3: TGTGCCAGCAGCCCCCACAGCGGGGACTACAATGAGCAGTTCTTC. The V and J genes are TRBV6-1 and TRBJ2-1; 7 nucleotides match TRBD2. V dropped 6 bases and J dropped 3; count of bases not matched to a gene: 8. The CDR3 spans 15 residues. Germline V gene lookup returns CDR1 MNHNS and CDR2 SASEGT.

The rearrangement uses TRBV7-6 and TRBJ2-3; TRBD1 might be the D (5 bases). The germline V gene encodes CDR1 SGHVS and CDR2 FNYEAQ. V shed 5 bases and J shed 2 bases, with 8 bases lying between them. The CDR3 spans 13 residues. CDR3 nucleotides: TGTGCCAGCAGCCTAGGACACACAGATACGCAGTATTTT. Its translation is CASSLGHTDTQYF.

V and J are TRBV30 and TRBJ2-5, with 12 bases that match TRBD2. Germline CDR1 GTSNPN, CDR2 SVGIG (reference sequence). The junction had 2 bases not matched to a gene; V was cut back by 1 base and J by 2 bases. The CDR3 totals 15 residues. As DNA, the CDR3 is TGTGCCTGGAGTGGGCTAGCGGGGGGGCAAGAGACCCAGTACTTC. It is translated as CAWSGLAGGQETQYF.

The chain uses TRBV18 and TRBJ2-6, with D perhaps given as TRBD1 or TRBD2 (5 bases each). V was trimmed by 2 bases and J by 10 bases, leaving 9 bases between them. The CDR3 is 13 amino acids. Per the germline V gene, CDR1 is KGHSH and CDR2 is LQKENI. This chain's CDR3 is CASSPDGTNVLTF. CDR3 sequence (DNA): TGTGCCAGCTCACCAGACGGGACGAACGTCCTGACTTTC.

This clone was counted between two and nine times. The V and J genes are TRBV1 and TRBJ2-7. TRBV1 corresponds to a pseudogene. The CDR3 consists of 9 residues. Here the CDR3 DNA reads TGCACCAGCAGCCAAGGGGTCCAATTC. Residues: CTSSQGVQF.

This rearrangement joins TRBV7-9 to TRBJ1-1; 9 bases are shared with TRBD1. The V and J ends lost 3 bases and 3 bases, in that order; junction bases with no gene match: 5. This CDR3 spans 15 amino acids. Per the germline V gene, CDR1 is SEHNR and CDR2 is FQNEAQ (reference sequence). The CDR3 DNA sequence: TGTGCCAGCAGCTTCTGGGACAGGGACCACACTGAAGCTTTCTTT. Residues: CASSFWDRDHTEAFF.

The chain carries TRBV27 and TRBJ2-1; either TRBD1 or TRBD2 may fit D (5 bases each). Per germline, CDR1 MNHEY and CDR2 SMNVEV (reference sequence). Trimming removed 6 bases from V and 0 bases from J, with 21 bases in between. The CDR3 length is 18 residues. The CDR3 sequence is CASRLHPGPDSSYNEQFF. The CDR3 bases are TGTGCCAGCAGACTACACCCGGGACCAGACAGCTCCTACAATGAGCAGTTCTTC.